Below are 30 T cell receptor beta chains sequenced from a single sample in a study of T-cell reconstitution after alpha-beta-depleted transplantation in children. The TCRbeta library was prepared with unique molecular identifiers. Each CDR3 protein gets one entry after TCRdb re-called the PCR reads with MiXCR. The data show 350,000 to 400,000 distinct CDR3 sequences, around 21% seen once. The sequenced sample was PBMCs from the stem cell graft donor, obtained from the stem cell graft. These receptors were obtained from a human donor who donated a stem cell graft to a child with acute myeloid leukemia.

The V call is TRBV7-2, the J call TRBJ2-7, with 10 positions matching TRBD2. CDR1 is SGHTA and CDR2 is FQGNSA in the germline V gene. After removal of 1 base from V and 0 bases from J, the junction contained 3 bases not matched to a gene. The CDR3 consists of 16 residues. CDR3 region: CASSLVAGGNSYEQYF. The CDR3 DNA follows: TGTGCCAGCAGCTTAGTAGCGGGAGGCAACTCCTACGAGCAGTACTTC.

This clonotype was seen ten or more times. The chain employs TRBV20-1 and TRBJ2-1; TRBD2 agrees at 10 bases. The CDR3 is 14 amino acids. Trimming removed 6 bases from V and 6 bases from J; junction bases left unmatched: 8. The germline CDR1 and CDR2 sequences are DFQATT and SNEGSKA (reference sequence). CDR3 residues: CSAPPGLASNEQFF. CDR3 DNA sequence: TGCAGTGCCCCCCCGGGACTAGCGAGCAATGAGCAGTTCTTC.

This clonotype came up many times. V is TRBV20-1 and J is TRBJ2-2, with D perhaps matching TRBD1 or TRBD2 (6 bases each). Per the germline V gene, CDR1 is DFQATT and CDR2 is SNEGSKA (reference sequence). There are 12 residues in the CDR3. Trimming pared 6 bases from V and 6 bases from J, leaving 11 bases between. The CDR3 nucleotides read TGCAGTGCCCAACGGGGGCCCGGGGAGCTGTTTTTT. It specifies CSAQRGPGELFF.

In this sample, this clonotype turned up a few times. This chain connects TRBV5-1 to TRBJ2-7; 10 bases are a match to TRBD1. Germline V lookup: CDR1 SGHRS, CDR2 YFSETQ. Trimming at V came to 4 bases and at J to 6 bases, leaving 7 bases not matched to a gene. This CDR3 region has 14 residues. The CDR3 DNA is TGCGCCAGCAGCCCGGGACAGGGGTCGGGCGAGCAGTACTTC. It encodes CASSPGQGSGEQYF.

This rearrangement joins TRBV25-1 to TRBJ2-1, with 7 bases that match TRBD2. Trimming cost V 5 bases and J 10 bases; bases outside gene matches: 17. This CDR3 comprises 16 residues. Germline CDR1 MGHDK, CDR2 SYGVNS. CDR3: CASSIAAAGTPEEQFF. CDR3 nucleotide sequence: TGTGCCAGCAGTATCGCGGCAGCGGGAACCCCCGAAGAGCAGTTCTTC.

This clonotype was counted at least ten times. The chain couples TRBV27 to TRBJ2-7, with D perhaps TRBD1 or TRBD2 (6 bases each). This CDR3 region has 15 residues. Trimming removed 2 bases at V and 3 bases at J, with 14 bases between. Looked up from germline, CDR1 is MNHEY and CDR2 is SMNVEV (reference sequence). The CDR3 reads CASSLKGGVGYEQYF. CDR3 in DNA: TGTGCCAGCAGTTTAAAGGGGGGAGTGGGCTACGAGCAGTACTTC.

Ten or more counts support this clonotype. The chain employs TRBV12-3 or TRBV12-4 and TRBJ2-5; no reliable D call. The CDR3 loop spans 13 amino acids. V was clipped by 3 bases and J by 5 bases, with 10 bases between them. DNA of the CDR3: TGTGCCAGCAGTTTTACGTCTCGGGAGACCCAGTACTTC. Its translation is CASSFTSRETQYF.

The chain joins TRBV7-6 to TRBJ1-1; 9 bases map to TRBD1. Trimming cost V 5 bases and J 0 bases; bases outside gene matches: 10. Germline assignment: CDR1 SGHVS and CDR2 FNYEAQ. The CDR3 spans 17 residues. The chain's CDR3 is CASSPSPGTGMNTEAFF. CDR3 nucleotides: TGTGCCAGCAGCCCTAGTCCCGGGACAGGGATGAACACTGAAGCTTTCTTT.

V is TRBV7-9 and J is TRBJ1-5, with D unclear. CDR3 size: 13 residues. Germline CDR1 reads SEHNR; CDR2 reads FQNEAQ (reference sequence). V was cut by 5 bases and J by 6 bases, with 11 bases left in between. In DNA, the CDR3 is TGTGCCAGCAGCAAAGGGTTAGGTCAGCCCCAGCATTTT. Amino acids: CASSKGLGQPQHF.

The chain has TRBV12-3 or TRBV12-4 and TRBJ2-7; TRBD2 aligns across 11 bases. J gave up 4 bases and V 4 bases, and 6 bases lay outside the gene matches. The CDR3 is 15 residues long. CDR3: CASSSPSGRRYEQYF. DNA of the CDR3: TGTGCCAGCAGTTCACCTAGCGGGAGGCGGTACGAGCAGTACTTC.

In this sample, this clonotype turned up a few times. J is TRBJ2-2 and V is TRBV5-1; the D is unclear. The ends were cut back, 0 bases at V and 4 bases at J, with 4 bases in the middle. The germline V gene encodes CDR1 SGHRS and CDR2 YFSETQ. This CDR3 contains 13 residues. As DNA, the CDR3 is TGCGCCAGCAGCTTGGGGGCCACCGGGGAGCTGTTTTTT. Its translation is CASSLGATGELFF.

This clonotype was recorded at least ten times. The chain uses TRBV20-1 and TRBJ2-7, with D unresolved. This CDR3 is built from 14 residues. Germline V gene lookup returns CDR1 DFQATT and CDR2 SNEGSKA (reference sequence). The CDR3 loop is CSATEASHSYEQYF. The CDR3 DNA is TGCAGCGCAACCGAGGCCAGTCACTCCTACGAGCAGTACTTC.

V is TRBV7-2 and J is TRBJ2-7; 7 bases are shared with TRBD2. Germline V gives CDR1 SGHTA, CDR2 FQGNSA. J lost 1 base, V lost 2 bases, and 8 bases had no gene match. There are 16 residues in the CDR3. CDR3 protein: CASSLSGTISSYEQYF. CDR3 sequence (DNA): TGTGCCAGCAGCTTATCTGGGACTATCAGTTCCTACGAGCAGTACTTC.

In DNA, the CDR3 is TGTGCCAGTAGGGTTGGGGTCGGGGAGCTGTTTTTT. Residues: CASRVGVGELFF. This sequence joins TRBV19 and TRBJ2-2; D not resolved. Trimming left V 6 bases short and J 7 bases short, with 9 bases between. The CDR3 loop spans 12 amino acids. Germline values: CDR1 LNHDA, CDR2 SQIVND (reference sequence). The full variable domain, rest sourced from reference TRBV19 and TRBJ2-2, is DGGITQSPKYLFRKEGQNVTLSCEQNLNHDAMYWYRQDPGQGLRLIYYSQIVNDFQKGDIAEGYSVSREKKESFPLTVTSAQKNPTAFYLCASRVGVGELFFGEGSRLTVL.

At least ten counts were recorded for this clonotype. This sequence joins TRBV24-1 and TRBJ2-2; 8 bases map to TRBD2. The CDR3 is 16 amino acids. The trim removed 4 bases at V and 0 bases at J, leaving 3 bases unmatched. Germline V lookup: CDR1 KGHDR, CDR2 SFDVKD. CDR3 DNA: TGTGCCACCAGTGACTGGGGACTAGCGAACACCGGGGAGCTGTTTTTT. Residues: CATSDWGLANTGELFF.

This chain connects TRBV5-1 to TRBJ1-4; 10 bases match TRBD1. CDR1 SGHRS and CDR2 YFSETQ come from the germline V gene. The CDR3 spans 14 residues. Trimming at V came to 7 bases and at J to 8 bases, leaving 8 bases not matched to a gene. The CDR3 sequence: CASGVGTGEEKLFF. CDR3 in DNA: TGCGCCAGCGGAGTAGGGACAGGGGAAGAAAAACTGTTTTTT.

This clonotype was detected only a few times. J is TRBJ1-2 and V is TRBV27; no firm D call. The germline V and J ends were trimmed by 4 bases and 4 bases, with 13 bases remaining between them. Germline V CDR1 and CDR2: MNHEY, SMNVEV (reference sequence). CDR3 length: 14 residues. The CDR3 reads CASSSADIRYGYTF. CDR3 coding DNA: TGTGCCAGCAGTTCCGCTGATATTCGCTATGGCTACACCTTC.

The sample holds a few counts of this clonotype. CDR3 coding DNA: TGTGCCACCAGTGAGAGCGGGAGAACAGATACGCAGTATTTT. This gives the protein CATSESGRTDTQYF. The chain joins TRBV24-1 to TRBJ2-3; 8 nucleotides line up with TRBD2. After removal of 4 bases from V and 3 bases from J, the junction contained 2 bases not matched to a gene. There are 14 residues in the CDR3. Germline CDR1 reads KGHDR; CDR2 reads SFDVKD.

This clonotype turned up a few times. This CDR3 is CASSLYGPAPLHF. The DNA for the CDR3 is TGTGCCAGCAGCTTGTACGGGCCGGCACCCCTCCACTTT. The chain joins TRBV5-6 to TRBJ1-6; D gene ambiguous. Germline CDR1 and CDR2: SGHDT and YYEEEE. V lost 1 base to trimming and J lost 11 bases, with 10 bases between them. The CDR3 covers 13 residues.

The genes are TRBV5-1 and TRBJ2-1, with 12 bases identical to TRBD1. V dropped 5 bases and J dropped 8; count of bases not matched to a gene: 8. Germline CDR1 is SGHRS and CDR2 is YFSETQ. This CDR3 comprises 15 residues. CDR3 region: CASSPRDRGRDEQFF. The CDR3 coding sequence is TGCGCCAGCAGTCCCCGGGACAGGGGGCGCGATGAGCAGTTCTTC.

J is TRBJ2-7 and V is TRBV3-1, with TRBD1 matching over 9 bases. This CDR3 comprises 14 residues. V lost 4 bases to trimming and J lost 5 bases; unmatched junction nucleotides: 6. The germline V gene encodes CDR1 LGHDT and CDR2 YNNKEL (reference sequence). The CDR3 here is CASSPRGTGNEQYF. In DNA form, the CDR3 reads TGTGCCAGCAGCCCGCGTGGGACAGGGAACGAGCAGTACTTC.

This clonotype was recorded at least ten times. V gene TRBV29-1 combines with J gene TRBJ2-7; 15 bases fit TRBD2. CDR1 is SQVTM, CDR2 ANQGSEA, per germline. The J segment lost 0 bases and the V segment lost 4 bases, leaving 13 bases of the junction unmatched. The CDR3 is 19 amino acids. The DNA for the CDR3 is TGCAGCGTTGCTGGGGGACTAGCGGGAGGCGACCCTAGCTCCTACGAGCAGTACTTC. Translating gives CSVAGGLAGGDPSSYEQYF.

The sample holds many counts of this clonotype. The chain is built from TRBV12-3 or TRBV12-4 and TRBJ2-2, with unresolved D. V was cut by 2 bases and J by 0 bases, with 4 bases left in between. CDR3 length equals 14 residues. The CDR3 DNA reads TGTGCCAGCAGTTTACTGGCGAACACCGGGGAGCTGTTTTTT. This gives the protein CASSLLANTGELFF.

The V and J genes are TRBV6-1 and TRBJ2-3, with D possibly matching TRBD1 (5 bases). V shed 2 bases and J shed 6 bases, with 12 bases lying between them. CDR3 length: 14 residues. CDR1 and CDR2 (germline): MNHNS, SASEGT. This chain's CDR3 is CASSEYRTFDTQYF. The CDR3 nucleotides read TGTGCCAGCAGTGAATACCGGACATTCGATACGCAGTATTTT.

Details on this clonotype: A much larger clone lies a single base off, so this may be a read error. The rearrangement uses TRBV20-1 and TRBJ2-3; unclear D gene. The CDR3 sequence is 12 residues long. CDR1 and CDR2 (germline): DFQATT, SNEGSKA (reference sequence). The CDR3 DNA reads as TGCAGTGCTCCGGCCAGCACAGATACGCACTATTTT. It is translated as CSAPASTDTHYF.

Many counts were recorded for this clonotype. The chain uses TRBV7-2 and TRBJ2-1; the D gene is possibly TRBD2 (6 bases). CDR1 is SGHTA, CDR2 FQGNSA, per germline. The length of the CDR3 is 17 residues. V was clipped by 2 bases and J by 1 base, with 15 bases between them. The CDR3 bases are TGTGCCAGCAGCTTAAGGGGAACGGCGGGGTCCTACAATGAGCAGTTCTTC. This codes for CASSLRGTAGSYNEQFF.

This clonotype showed up just a few times. The rearrangement uses TRBV7-2 and TRBJ2-5; the match to TRBD1 covers 12 bases. The junction had 4 bases not matched to a gene; V was cut back by 0 bases and J by 5 bases. The CDR3 is 16 amino acids. Germline V gives CDR1 SGHTA, CDR2 FQGNSA. The CDR3 loop reads CASSLAGQGAVETQYF. The CDR3 bases are TGTGCCAGCAGCTTAGCGGGACAGGGGGCCGTTGAGACCCAGTACTTC.

In this sample, this clonotype turned up a few times. The chain employs TRBV6-5 and TRBJ2-3; 9 bases fit TRBD2. The V and J ends lost 0 bases and 0 bases, in that order; junction bases with no gene match: 7. The CDR3 has 18 residues. Germline V gene sequence: CDR1 MNHEY, CDR2 SVGAGI. The CDR3 DNA reads TGTGCCAGCAGTTACTCCGAACGACTAGCGGATAGCACAGATACGCAGTATTTT. Protein product: CASSYSERLADSTDTQYF.

The chain recombines TRBV7-8 with TRBJ2-3; TRBD2 is a possible D gene (6 bases). There are 14 residues in the CDR3. V was pared by 5 bases and J by 6 bases, with 15 bases between. CDR1 is SGHVS and CDR2 is FQNEAQ in the germline V gene. The CDR3 DNA reads as TGTGCCAGCAGCCCTCTGGGGAGGCGTGATACGCAGTATTTT. It encodes CASSPLGRRDTQYF.

J is TRBJ1-3 and V is TRBV28, with a weak D call TRBD1 (6 bases). V shed 3 bases and J shed 6 bases, with 12 bases lying between them. CDR3 size: 14 residues. CDR1 MDHEN and CDR2 SYDVKM come from the germline V gene. CDR3 DNA sequence: TGTGCCAGCAGTTTTCAGGGGCCCGTAAACACCATATATTTT. This translates into CASSFQGPVNTIYF.